Listed below are T cell receptor beta chains from one sample, sequenced in a study of STAT3 mutations in large granular lymphocyte leukemia. Some clones are missing from TCRdb's copy, which holds only in-frame ones; the method was immunoSEQ multiplex PCR. The sample consists of approximately 5,200 clones, around 48% of them appearing once. The sequenced material came from peripheral blood mononuclear cells. These receptors came from a woman aged 65 to 85 with T-cell large granular lymphocyte leukemia. Some clones in this sample may be carry-over from other donors' samples. Each CDR3 is given with its conserved first and last residue. A D gene is named only where the DNA matches it firmly. For some rows the clone size is stated as once, few or many, or as a class when expanded; others skip it.

len	v_gene	abundance	d_gene	j_gene	CDR3aa	CDR3nt
13	TRBV25-1	NA	NA	TRBJ2-1	CASSEIGWNEQFF	TGTGCCAGCAGTGAAATAGGGTGGAATGAGCAGTTCTTC
12	TRBV29-1	NA	TRBD1	TRBJ1-2	CSVGQGAKGYTF	TGCAGCGTTGGACAGGGGGCGAAAGGCTACACCTTC
13	TRBV30	NA	TRBD1	TRBJ2-7	CAWTSGQGYEQYF	TGTGCCTGGACCTCCGGACAGGGTTACGAGCAGTACTTC
16	TRBV5-6	NA	NA	TRBJ1-4	CASSLRTKATNEKLFF	TGTGCCAGCAGCCTTCGGACAAAAGCAACTAATGAAAAACTGTTTTTT
16	TRBV30	NA	TRBD2	TRBJ2-1	CAWRDTSGRSYNEQFF	TGTGCCTGGAGAGACACTAGCGGGAGGTCCTACAATGAGCAGTTCTTC
14	TRBV6-5	NA	TRBD1	TRBJ2-7	CASSPTGDTYEQYF	TGTGCCAGCAGTCCGACAGGGGACACCTACGAGCAGTACTTC
15	TRBV30	few	TRBD2	TRBJ2-7	CAWSFLAAGSYEQYF	TGTGCCTGGAGTTTTCTAGCGGCCGGATCCTACGAGCAGTACTTC
17	TRBV11-2	NA	TRBD1	TRBJ1-4	CASSLVGAGQGGEKLFF	TGTGCCAGCAGCTTAGTTGGGGCAGGACAGGGGGGTGAAAAACTGTTTTTT
16	TRBV5-1	NA	TRBD2	TRBJ2-1	CASSDPGLAGADEQFF	TGCGCCAGCAGTGACCCGGGACTAGCGGGGGCCGATGAGCAGTTCTTC
13	TRBV18	NA	TRBD1	TRBJ1-4	CASSAGGLEKLFF	TGTGCCAGCTCGGCAGGGGGTTTGGAAAAACTGTTTTTT
11	TRBV29-1	NA	NA	TRBJ1-1	CSVTGNTEAFF	TGCAGCGTTACAGGGAATACTGAAGCTTTCTTT